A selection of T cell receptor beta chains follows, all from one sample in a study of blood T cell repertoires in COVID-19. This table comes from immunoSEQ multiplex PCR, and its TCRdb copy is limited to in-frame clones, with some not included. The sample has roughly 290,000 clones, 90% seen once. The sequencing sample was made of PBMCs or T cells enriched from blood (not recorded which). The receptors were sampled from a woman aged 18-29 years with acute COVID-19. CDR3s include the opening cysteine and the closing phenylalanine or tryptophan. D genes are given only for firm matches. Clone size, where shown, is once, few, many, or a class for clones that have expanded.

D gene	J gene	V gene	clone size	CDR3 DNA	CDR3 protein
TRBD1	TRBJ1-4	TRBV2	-	TGTGCCAGCAGACAGACAGGGGCTAATGAAAAACTGTTTTTT	CASRQTGANEKLFF
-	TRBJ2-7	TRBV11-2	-	TGTGCCACCGCCGGGGATAGCTCCTACGAGCAGTACTTC	CATAGDSSYEQYF
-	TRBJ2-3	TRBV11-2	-	TGTGCCAGCAGCTTATCGGCGATGAGGGGAGGTACGCAGTATTTT	CASSLSAMRGGTQYF
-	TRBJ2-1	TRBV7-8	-	TGTGCCAGCAGCCCACTTATCCTAACCCCTTACAATGAGCAGTTCTTC	CASSPLILTPYNEQFF
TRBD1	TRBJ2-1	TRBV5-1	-	TGCGCCAGCAGCGCACAACAGGGGTACGACTACAATGAGCAGTTCTTC	CASSAQQGYDYNEQFF
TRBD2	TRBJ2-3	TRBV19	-	TGTGCCAGTAGTATGGGACTAGCGGGCACAGATACGCAGTATTTT	CASSMGLAGTDTQYF
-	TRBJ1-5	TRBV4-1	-	TGCGCCAGCAGCCAAGTCCGAGCAAATCAGCCCCAGCATTTT	CASSQVRANQPQHF
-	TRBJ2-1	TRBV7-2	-	TGTGCCAGCAGCTTAGCCAGACAGAGAAATGAGCAGTTCTTC	CASSLARQRNEQFF
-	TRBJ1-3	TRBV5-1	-	TGCGCCAGCAGCTTGGACCCAGGGAACTCTGGAAACACCATATATTTT	CASSLDPGNSGNTIYF
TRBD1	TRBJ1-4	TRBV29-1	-	TGCAGCGTTGAAGACTCCGGAGGTTCGGGGACAGGGGCCGAAAAACTGTTTTTT	CSVEDSGGSGTGAEKLFF
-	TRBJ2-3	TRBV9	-	TGTGCCAGCAGCGACAGCACCAACCCCAGTGGAGGAGGCACAGATACGCAGTATTTT	CASSDSTNPSGGGTDTQYF
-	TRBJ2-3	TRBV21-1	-	TGTGCCAGCAGCCGGCAGCTTCAAGGGGTCCCAGATACGCAGTATTTT	CASSRQLQGVPDTQYF
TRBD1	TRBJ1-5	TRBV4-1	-	TGCGCCAGCAGCCCACAGGGGTTTCAGCCCCAGCATTTT	CASSPQGFQPQHF
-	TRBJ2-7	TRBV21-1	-	TGTGCCAGCAGCAAAGCCCACATCCGGGAAATCTACGAGCAGTACTTC	CASSKAHIREIYEQYF
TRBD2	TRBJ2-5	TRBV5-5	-	TGTGCCAGCAGCTTAGGGAGCGGGGGGTTCCAAGAGACCCAGTACTTC	CASSLGSGGFQETQYF
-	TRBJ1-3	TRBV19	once	TGTGCCAGTAGTAATATCGGGATCACCATATATTTT	CASSNIGITIYF
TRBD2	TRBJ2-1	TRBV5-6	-	TGTGCCAGCAGCACTTGGACTAGCGGAGCTTACAATGAGCAGTTCTTC	CASSTWTSGAYNEQFF
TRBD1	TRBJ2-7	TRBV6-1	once	TGTGCCAGCAGTGAAGGGACAGGGGGCGATGAGCAGTACTTC	CASSEGTGGDEQYF
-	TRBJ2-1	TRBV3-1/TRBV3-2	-	TGTGCCAGCAGCCAAGATCGGAGAAGCTCCTACAATGAGCAGTTCTTC	CASSQDRRSSYNEQFF
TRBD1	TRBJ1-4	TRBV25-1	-	TGTGCCAGCAGTGAATATCTGACAGGGGGCGAGACTAATGAAAAACTGTTTTTT	CASSEYLTGGETNEKLFF
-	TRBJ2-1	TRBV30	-	TGTGCCTGGAGTGTACGAGATAGCCCAGATTCCTACAATGAGCAGTTCTTC	CAWSVRDSPDSYNEQFF
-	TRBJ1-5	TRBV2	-	TGTGCCAGCACCAAATCTCAGGTCGCGATTTATAGCAATCAGCCCCAGCATTTT	CASTKSQVAIYSNQPQHF
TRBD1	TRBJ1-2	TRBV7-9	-	TGTGCCAGCAGCTTAGACCGGGACAGGGAGTATGGCTACACCTTC	CASSLDRDREYGYTF
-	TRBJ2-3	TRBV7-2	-	TGTGCCAGCAGCTTAGGGAGGCCCCCAGATACGCAGTATTTT	CASSLGRPPDTQYF
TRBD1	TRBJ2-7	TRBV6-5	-	TGTGCCAGCAGGTTTCGGGACAGGGGGCTCTACGAGCAGTACTTC	CASRFRDRGLYEQYF
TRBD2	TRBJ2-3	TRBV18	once	TGTGCCAGCTCACCACTCCCGGGGGGGATTGCAGATACGCAGTATTTT	CASSPLPGGIADTQYF
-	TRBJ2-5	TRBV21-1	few	TGTGCCAGCAGCAATGGGACTAGCGGGATGGGGAAGACCCAGTACTTC	CASSNGTSGMGKTQYF
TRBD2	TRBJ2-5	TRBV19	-	TGTGCCAGTAGTATGAGCGGGAGGAGAGAGACCCAGTACTTC	CASSMSGRRETQYF
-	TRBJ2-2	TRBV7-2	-	TGTGCCAGCAGCTTATCACCGAGAACCGGGGAGCTGTTTTTT	CASSLSPRTGELFF
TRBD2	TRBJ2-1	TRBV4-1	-	TGCGCCAGCAGCCAAGATCCCCTGACTAGCGGGAGACCGCGCTCCTACAATGAGCAGTTCTTC	CASSQDPLTSGRPRSYNEQFF
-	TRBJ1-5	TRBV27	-	TGTGCCAGCACCCCGTCGGCGGGTCAGCCCCAGCATTTT	CASTPSAGQPQHF
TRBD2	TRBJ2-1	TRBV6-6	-	TGTGCCAGCAGTCAACTCGGACTAGCTTTTGACGGCTCCTACAATGAGCAGTTCTTC	CASSQLGLAFDGSYNEQFF
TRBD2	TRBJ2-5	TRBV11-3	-	TGTGCCAGCAGCCTAGCGGGAGCCAGGGAGACCCAGTACTTC	CASSLAGARETQYF
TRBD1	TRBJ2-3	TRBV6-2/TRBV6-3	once	TGTGCCAGCAGTAACTTGTCCGTGGACAGGGGCTGGGATACGCAGTATTTT	CASSNLSVDRGWDTQYF
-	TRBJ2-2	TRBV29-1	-	TGCAGCGTTGTACGGGATGGGAACACCGGGGAGCTGTTTTTT	CSVVRDGNTGELFF
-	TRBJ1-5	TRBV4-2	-	TGTGCCAGCAGCCAGGGCGTAATTGGCAATCAGCCCCAGCATTTT	CASSQGVIGNQPQHF
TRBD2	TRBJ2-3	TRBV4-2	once	TGTGCCAGCAGCCAAGAACCGCTAGCGGGAGAAGGGGGTACGCAGTATTTT	CASSQEPLAGEGGTQYF
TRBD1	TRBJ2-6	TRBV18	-	TGTGCCAGCTCACCCGGGACAGGGAGAGGGGCCAACGTCCTGACTTTC	CASSPGTGRGANVLTF
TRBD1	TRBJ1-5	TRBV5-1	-	TGCGCCAGCAGCTTCACAGGGGAAGGTCAGCCCCAGCATTTT	CASSFTGEGQPQHF
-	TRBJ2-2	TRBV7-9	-	TGTGCCAGCCGCGCCGGGGGGAACACCGGGGAGCTGTTTTTT	CASRAGGNTGELFF
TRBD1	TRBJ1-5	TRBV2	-	TGTGCCAGCAACCAAAACCGCGGGACAGACTCAGCCCAGCATTTT	CASNQNRGTDSAQHF
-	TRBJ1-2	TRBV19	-	TGTGCCACTAGTAGGAGTTCCTATGGCTACACCTTC	CATSRSSYGYTF
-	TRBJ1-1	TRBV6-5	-	TGTGCCAGCAGTTACTCGTCGTTTGGGGCGTCGGCTGAAGCTTTCTTT	CASSYSSFGASAEAFF
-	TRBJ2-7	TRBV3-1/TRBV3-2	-	TGTGCCAGCAGCCAAGGATCAGTGGGGGCAGGCGACGAGCAGTACTTC	CASSQGSVGAGDEQYF
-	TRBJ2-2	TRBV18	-	TGTGCCAGCGAGCGCACCGGGGGGAACACCGGGGAGCTGTTTTTT	CASERTGGNTGELFF
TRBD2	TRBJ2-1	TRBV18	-	TGTGCCAGCTCACCACCGACGGGACTAGCGATTTACAATGAGCAGTTCTTC	CASSPPTGLAIYNEQFF
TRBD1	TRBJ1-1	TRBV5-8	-	TGTGCCAGCAGCTTTGACAGGGTTGATGAAGCTTTCTTT	CASSFDRVDEAFF
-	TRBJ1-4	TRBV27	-	TGTGCCAGCAGACGACTTTTCCCAACTAATGAAAAACTGTTTTTT	CASRRLFPTNEKLFF
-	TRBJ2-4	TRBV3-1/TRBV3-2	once	TGTGCCAGCAGCCATCGACAGGCGGCGGGTCCATCCGCCAAAAACATTCAGTACTTC	CASSHRQAAGPSAKNIQYF
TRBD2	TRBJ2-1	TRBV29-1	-	TGCAGCGTTTCACTAGCGTTCTATGAGCAGTTCTTC	CSVSLAFYEQFF
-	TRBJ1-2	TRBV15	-	TGTGCCACCAGCAGATCACAGGGCTATGGCTACACCTTC	CATSRSQGYGYTF
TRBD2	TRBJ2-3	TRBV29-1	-	TGCAGCGTAACGACTAGCACATTCACAGATACGCAGTATTTT	CSVTTSTFTDTQYF
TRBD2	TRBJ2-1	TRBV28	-	TGTGCCAGCAGGTGGGGACTAGCGGCCTACAATGAGCAGTTCTTC	CASRWGLAAYNEQFF
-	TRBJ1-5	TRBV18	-	TGTGCCAGCTCACTCGGCACCCCCGGGCAGGGAAGCAATCAGCCCCAGCATTTT	CASSLGTPGQGSNQPQHF
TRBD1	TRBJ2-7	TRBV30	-	TGTGCCTGGAGTCGTAAGAGGGGACAGGGCAGGACCTACGAGCAGTACTTC	CAWSRKRGQGRTYEQYF